This T cell receptor (beta chain) came from a study of response to subunit inactivated influenza vaccine. This clonotype was seen repeatedly, ten times or more. Its antigen is not identified. The length of the CDR3 is 16 residues. V lost 3 bases and J lost 6; bases outside the gene matches: 14. From germline, CDR1 is SGHNT and CDR2 YYREEE (reference sequence). General study points: The authors suggested that every seasonal influenza vaccination recruits few new T cells.

MiXCR, run by TCRdb on the RT-PCR reads, gives a single entry per CDR3 protein. The sample consists of some 520,000 distinct CDR3 sequences, approximately 15% of them appearing once. This sample comprised CD4+ T cells sorted from PBMCs, obtained less than 30 months after vaccination. The TCR comes from a man aged 50-75 years who received an inactivated influenza vaccine. The chain employs TRBV5-4 and TRBJ2-7; 8 nucleotides line up with TRBD2. CDR3: CASSSRLQRGSPEQYF. In nucleotides, the CDR3 is TGTGCCAGCAGCTCCCGCCTCCAGCGGGGGTCCCCCGAGCAGTACTTC.